One sample yielded the 10 T cell receptor beta chains listed below, sequenced in a study of shared clonotypes between healthy human individuals. Sequencing was performed with immunoSEQ multiplex PCR; in TCRdb, only in-frame clones are kept and a portion is missing. The profile shows 450,000 to 650,000 clones, around three quarters of them singletons. The specimen sequenced was PBMCs. These receptors were collected from a woman aged 35 to 49 in good health. Some clones in this sample may be carry-over from other donors' samples.

The gene calls are TRBV28 and TRBJ1-2; the D gene is possibly TRBD1 (6 bases). The CDR3 totals 15 residues. The germline V gene encodes CDR1 MDHEN and CDR2 SYDVKM. Trimming shortened V by 6 bases and J by 8 bases, and 22 bases separated the two germline ends. As DNA, the CDR3 is TGTGCCAGCAGCTCCCCATCGCAGGGGTGGCCCGGCTACACCTTC. This codes for CASSSPSQGWPGYTF.

The rearrangement uses TRBV10-3 and TRBJ2-7; 10 nucleotides line up with TRBD2. CDR1 is ENHRY and CDR2 is SYGVKD in the germline V gene. J lost 12 bases, V lost 0 bases, and 5 bases had no gene match. The CDR3 has 13 residues. CDR3 sequence (DNA): TGTGCCATCAGTGAGTCTACCGGGACTAGCGTGTACTTC. Its translation is CAISESTGTSVYF.

The V and J genes are TRBV9 and TRBJ2-7; 8 bases are a match to TRBD2. Unmatched junction bases numbered 7, after V lost 5 bases and J lost 3 bases. CDR3 length equals 14 residues. Germline CDR1 is SGDLS and CDR2 is YYNGEE. The chain's CDR3 is CASSPGLASYEQYF. The CDR3 DNA follows: TGTGCCAGCAGTCCTGGACTAGCCAGCTACGAGCAGTACTTC.

For this clone: A far larger clone is off by one base, so a read error is likely. The gene calls are TRBV30 and TRBJ2-6; D gene ambiguous. The CDR3 is made up of 14 amino acids. Germline lookup yields CDR1 GTSNPN and CDR2 SVGIG (reference sequence). This CDR3 is CAWSEGSEANVLTF. In DNA, the CDR3 is TGTGCCTGGAGTGAGGGCTCTGAGGCCAACGTCCTGACTTTC.

CDR3 coding DNA: TGTGCCAGCAGTCTCAGGACTGGCCGCTATGACGAGCAGTACTTC. Protein sequence: CASSLRTGRYDEQYF. The chain is built from TRBV27 and TRBJ2-7, with a tentative D call TRBD2 (5 bases). Trimming pared 5 bases from V and 5 bases from J, leaving 19 bases between. Germline loops: CDR1 MNHEY, CDR2 SMNVEV (reference sequence). This CDR3 comprises 15 residues.

This clone has only one observation. The J gene is TRBJ1-1, the V gene TRBV6-5; D may be TRBD1 (5 bases). V was cut by 5 bases and J by 2 bases, with 12 bases left in between. CDR1 is MNHEY, CDR2 SVGAGI, per germline. The CDR3 covers 14 residues. Written as DNA, the CDR3 is TGTGCCAGCAGTGCCCTCCAGGGAAACACTGAAGCTTTCTTT. Its translation: CASSALQGNTEAFF.

The genes are TRBV6-6 and TRBJ1-2; D gene uncertain. Germline values: CDR1 MNHNY, CDR2 SVGAGI (reference sequence). This CDR3 has 12 amino acids. Trimming took off 0 bases at V and 7 bases at J, with 6 bases between the two ends. The CDR3 loop is CASSYSDGGYTF. In DNA, the CDR3 is TGTGCCAGCAGTTACTCTGACGGTGGCTACACCTTC.

This clone appeared once. This chain links TRBV30 with TRBJ2-6, with 8 bases matching TRBD1. J lost 0 bases, V lost 7 bases, and 2 bases had no gene match. Per the germline V gene, CDR1 is GTSNPN and CDR2 is SVGIG (reference sequence). The CDR3 loop spans 14 amino acids. The CDR3 here is CAYQGASGANVLTF. CDR3 nucleotides: TGTGCCTACCAGGGGGCCTCTGGGGCCAACGTCCTGACTTTC.

This clone showed up just a few times. Other nucleotide sequences in the sample specify the same CDR3. The chain has TRBV27 and TRBJ2-3, with D possibly TRBD2 on 6 matching bases. CDR3 length: 13 residues. Germline CDR1 and CDR2: MNHEY and SMNVEV (reference sequence). V lost 4 bases to trimming and J lost 4 bases, with 9 bases between them. The CDR3 bases are TGTGCCAGCAGTTCCCGACTAGCAGATACGCAGTATTTT. Its translation is CASSSRLADTQYF.

J is TRBJ2-3 and V is TRBV7-6; possibly TRBD2 for D (6 bases). The ends were cut back, 4 bases at V and 0 bases at J, with 11 bases in the middle. The length of the CDR3 is 15 residues. Germline V CDR1 and CDR2: SGHVS, FNYEAQ. The chain's CDR3 is CASSSGLYSTDTQYF. CDR3 DNA: TGTGCCAGCAGCTCGGGACTCTATAGCACAGATACGCAGTATTTT.